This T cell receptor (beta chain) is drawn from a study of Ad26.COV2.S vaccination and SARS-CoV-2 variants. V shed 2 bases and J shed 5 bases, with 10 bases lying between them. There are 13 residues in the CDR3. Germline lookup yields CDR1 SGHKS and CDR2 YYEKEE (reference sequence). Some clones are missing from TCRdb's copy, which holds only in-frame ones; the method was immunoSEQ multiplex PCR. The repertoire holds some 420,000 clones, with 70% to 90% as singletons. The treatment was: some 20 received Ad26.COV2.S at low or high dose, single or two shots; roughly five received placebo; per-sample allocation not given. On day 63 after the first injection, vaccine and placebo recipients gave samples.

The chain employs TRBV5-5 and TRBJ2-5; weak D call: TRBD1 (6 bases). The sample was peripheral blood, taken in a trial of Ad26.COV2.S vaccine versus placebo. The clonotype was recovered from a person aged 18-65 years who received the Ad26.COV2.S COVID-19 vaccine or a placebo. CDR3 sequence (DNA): TGTGCCAGCAGCTTACAGGGTCATGAGACCCAGTACTTC. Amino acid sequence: CASSLQGHETQYF.